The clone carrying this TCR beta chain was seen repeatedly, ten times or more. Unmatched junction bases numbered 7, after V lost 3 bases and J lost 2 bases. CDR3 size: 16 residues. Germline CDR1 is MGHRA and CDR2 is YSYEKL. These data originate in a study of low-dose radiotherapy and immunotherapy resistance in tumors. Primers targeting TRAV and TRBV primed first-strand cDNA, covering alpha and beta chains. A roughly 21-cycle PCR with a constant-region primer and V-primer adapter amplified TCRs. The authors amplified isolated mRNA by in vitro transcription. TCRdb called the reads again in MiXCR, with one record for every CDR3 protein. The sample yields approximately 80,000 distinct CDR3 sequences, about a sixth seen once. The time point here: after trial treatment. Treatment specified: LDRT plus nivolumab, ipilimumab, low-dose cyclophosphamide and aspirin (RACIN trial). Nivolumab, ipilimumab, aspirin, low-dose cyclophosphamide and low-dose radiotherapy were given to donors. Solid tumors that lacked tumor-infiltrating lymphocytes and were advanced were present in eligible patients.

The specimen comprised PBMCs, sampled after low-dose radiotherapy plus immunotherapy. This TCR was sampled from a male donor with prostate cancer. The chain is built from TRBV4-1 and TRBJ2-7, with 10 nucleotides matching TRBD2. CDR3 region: CASSHQGLAVPYEQYF. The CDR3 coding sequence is TGCGCCAGCAGCCACCAAGGACTAGCGGTCCCCTACGAGCAGTACTTC.